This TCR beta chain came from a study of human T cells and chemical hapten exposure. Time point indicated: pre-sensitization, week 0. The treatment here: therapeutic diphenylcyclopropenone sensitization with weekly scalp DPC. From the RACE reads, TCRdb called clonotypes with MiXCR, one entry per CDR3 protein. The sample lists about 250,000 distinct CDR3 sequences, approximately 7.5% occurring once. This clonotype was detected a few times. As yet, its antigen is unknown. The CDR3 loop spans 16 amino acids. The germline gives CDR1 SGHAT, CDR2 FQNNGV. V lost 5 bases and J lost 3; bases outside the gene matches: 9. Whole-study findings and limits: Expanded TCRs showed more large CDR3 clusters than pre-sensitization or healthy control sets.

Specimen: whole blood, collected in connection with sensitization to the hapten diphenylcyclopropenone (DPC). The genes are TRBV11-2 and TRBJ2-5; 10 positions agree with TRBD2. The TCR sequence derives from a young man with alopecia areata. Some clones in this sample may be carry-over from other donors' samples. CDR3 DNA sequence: TGTGCCAGCAGCCCATGGGCTAGCGGGGGTAAAGAGACCCAGTACTTC. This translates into CASSPWASGGKETQYF.